Listed below are T cell receptor beta chains from one sample, sequenced in a study of cytomegalovirus exposure and HLA in healthy donors. Sequenced by immunoSEQ multiplex PCR; TCRdb stores in-frame clones only, minus some. The table records fewer than 90,000 clones, approximately 76% of them present only once. Sequenced material: PBMCs. All receptors derive from a man aged 25 to 45 in good health and CMV-seropositive. The CDR3 runs from the conserved cysteine through the conserved F or W. D genes are given only for firm matches. The size entry is marked missing in some rows and otherwise reads once, few, many or a size class.

v_call	clone_size	j_call	d_call	cdr3_nt	cdr3_aa
TRBV19	once	TRBJ1-2	TRBD1	TGTGCCAGTAGAAACGGACAGGGCGTCTATGGCTACACCTTC	CASRNGQGVYGYTF
TRBV4-1	.	TRBJ1-1	.	TGCGCCAGCAGCCACCCGCAGAAGAACACTGAAGCTTTCTTT	CASSHPQKNTEAFF
TRBV10-1	.	TRBJ1-1	.	TGCGCCAGCAGTGAGGAGCGGAGGGATGGGATTAACACTGAAGCTTTCTTT	CASSEERRDGINTEAFF
TRBV7-8	.	TRBJ2-7	.	TGTGCCAGCCGCTCTTCAGGTGGGGGGACGAACTGGCTCGAGCAGTACTTC	CASRSSGGGTNWLEQYF
TRBV9	.	TRBJ1-4	.	TGTGCCAGCAGCGGGGGGGGGACATGGGGTGATGAAAAACTGTTTTTT	CASSGGGTWGDEKLFF
TRBV19	.	TRBJ1-2	.	TGTGCCAGTAGTATCAGAAGGGGCGAGAGTGGCTACACCTTC	CASSIRRGESGYTF
TRBV6-4	.	TRBJ2-2	TRBD2	TGTGCCAGCAGTGAAACTGGGGGGGACACCGGGGAGCTGTTTTTT	CASSETGGDTGELFF
TRBV11-2	.	TRBJ2-3	TRBD1	TGTGCCAGCAGCCCGCAGGGGGCGAAGACAGATACGCAGTATTTT	CASSPQGAKTDTQYF
TRBV30	.	TRBJ2-5	TRBD1	TGTGCCTGGAGTCCGCACAGGGGAATGGAGACCCAGTACTTC	CAWSPHRGMETQYF
TRBV19	.	TRBJ1-1	TRBD1	TGTGCCAGTAGTCCTTGGACAGGGACGAACACTGAAGCTTTCTTT	CASSPWTGTNTEAFF
TRBV7-9	.	TRBJ2-7	TRBD1	TGTTCCAGCAGCTTAAAGCCGGGACAGGGAACCTACGAGCAGTACTTC	CSSSLKPGQGTYEQYF
TRBV9	.	TRBJ2-3	TRBD2	TGTGCCAGCAGCGCCGCACTAGCGGGGGGGCGGTCAGATACGCAGTATTTT	CASSAALAGGRSDTQYF
TRBV25-1	.	TRBJ1-3	.	TGTGCCAGCAGTGGGACAAGTGGAAACACCATATATTTT	CASSGTSGNTIYF
TRBV4-1	.	TRBJ1-6	.	TGCGCCAGCAGCCAATTGGAGACAGGTTTTTCGAATTCACCCCTCCACTTT	CASSQLETGFSNSPLHF
TRBV5-1	.	TRBJ2-7	TRBD2	TGCGCCAGCAGCTTGGGGACTAGCATCTACGAGCAGTACTTC	CASSLGTSIYEQYF
TRBV5-1	once	TRBJ2-5	.	TGCGCCAGCAGCTTGGCCACCGGGACACAAGAACAAGAGACCCAGTACTTC	CASSLATGTQEQETQYF
TRBV29-1	.	TRBJ1-1	.	TGCAGCGTTGACCCCGGACAGAACACTGAAGCTTTCTTT	CSVDPGQNTEAFF
TRBV27	.	TRBJ1-3	.	TGTGCCAGCAGCCAGTTTCAAGGAAACACCATATATTTT	CASSQFQGNTIYF
TRBV14	.	TRBJ1-6	.	TGTGCCAGCAGCCAGCCCAGGTTGAATTCACCCCTCCACTTT	CASSQPRLNSPLHF
TRBV7-6	.	TRBJ2-7	.	TGTGCCAGCAGCTCCACGGGGTCCGAGCAGTACTTC	CASSSTGSEQYF
TRBV7-9	.	TRBJ2-3	.	TGTGCCAGCAGCTTAGTTGAGAGCACAGATACGCAGTATTTT	CASSLVESTDTQYF
TRBV7-8	.	TRBJ1-1	.	TGTGCCAGCAGCTTAGTCTCGTCGGGGGCTTTCTTT	CASSLVSSGAFF
TRBV19	.	TRBJ1-5	TRBD1	TGTGCCAGTTGGACAGGGAAGGGAGTTTATAGCAATCAGCCCCAGCATTTT	CASWTGKGVYSNQPQHF
TRBV6-1	.	TRBJ1-2	.	TGTGCCAGCAGTGAATTGGTCAGCGACCCGCATGGCTACACCTTC	CASSELVSDPHGYTF
TRBV19	.	TRBJ2-5	TRBD1	TGCGCCAGTAGTCAGAACAGGGGGGAGACCCAGTACTTC	CASSQNRGETQYF
TRBV30	.	TRBJ1-1	.	TGTGCCTGGAGGAATCCCGGGGCTTTCTTT	CAWRNPGAFF
TRBV5-1	.	TRBJ1-2	.	TGCGCCAGCAGCCCGGTGGAGGATAGCTATGGCTACACCTTC	CASSPVEDSYGYTF
TRBV29-1	few	TRBJ2-7	TRBD2	TGCAGCGTTGAAACGGGACTAGCGGGGGGTCGGGGTTCCTACGAGCAGTACTTC	CSVETGLAGGRGSYEQYF
TRBV30	.	TRBJ1-1	.	TGTGCCTGGAACCCGGGGGGCACTGAAGCTTTCTTT	CAWNPGGTEAFF
TRBV21-1	.	TRBJ1-3	.	TGTGCCAGCAGCCCCCCGGGACCCAGGGGGACCATATATTTT	CASSPPGPRGTIYF
TRBV5-6	.	TRBJ1-1	.	TGTGCCAGCAGCTTGTTACAGAACACTGAAGCTTTCTTT	CASSLLQNTEAFF
TRBV7-9	.	TRBJ1-6	.	TGTTCCAGCAGCTTAGATTTCTTCGGGGGAAATTCACCCCTCCACTTT	CSSSLDFFGGNSPLHF
TRBV15	.	TRBJ2-7	TRBD1	TGTGCCACCAGTCCCAGGGGGTCCTACGAGCAGTACTTC	CATSPRGSYEQYF
TRBV14	.	TRBJ2-7	.	TGTGCCAGCAGCCAACTCGTTTCGCGTTATACCTACGAGCAGTACTTC	CASSQLVSRYTYEQYF
TRBV7-6	.	TRBJ2-7	.	TGTGCCAGCAGCTTAGGGCCGAACCCAGGGACCTACGAGCAGTACTTC	CASSLGPNPGTYEQYF
TRBV2	.	TRBJ1-4	.	TGTGCCAGCAGTGATGGTAGTCTTAATGAAAAACTGTTTTTT	CASSDGSLNEKLFF
TRBV23-1	.	TRBJ2-7	TRBD1	TGCGCCAGCAGACTCAACGGAAACGGCAATGAGACAGGGTCCTACGAGCAGTACTTC	CASRLNGNGNETGSYEQYF
TRBV9	.	TRBJ2-2	TRBD1	TGTGCCAGCACCCAGGGGGCTGGAACCGGGGAGCTGTTTTTT	CASTQGAGTGELFF
TRBV27	.	TRBJ2-2	TRBD2	TGTGCCAGCAGTTGGGGAGGGTGGACCGGGGAGCTGTTTTTT	CASSWGGWTGELFF
TRBV5-6	.	TRBJ1-5	.	TGTGCCAGCAGCTTCGGCGGTGGTCAGCCCCAGCATTTT	CASSFGGGQPQHF
TRBV18	.	TRBJ1-3	.	TGTGCCAGCTCACCCAACTCGGGCTCTGGAAACACCATATATTTT	CASSPNSGSGNTIYF
TRBV12-5	.	TRBJ1-6	TRBD1	TGTGCTAGTGGGGCCGAGACAGGGCTATCACCCCTCCACTTT	CASGAETGLSPLHF
TRBV4-3	.	TRBJ2-6	.	TGCGCCAGCAGCCAAGAGGAGTCTGGGGCCAACGTCCTGACTTTC	CASSQEESGANVLTF
TRBV25-1	.	TRBJ2-1	TRBD2	TGTGCCAGCAGTGAGGGAGGGACTAGTCTGTTCTTC	CASSEGGTSLFF
TRBV5-1	.	TRBJ2-7	.	TGCGCCAGCAGCTTGGCCGCCTTGAGCTCCTACGAGCAGTACTTC	CASSLAALSSYEQYF
TRBV5-6	.	TRBJ1-5	TRBD1	TGTGCCAGCAGCTTGGCTGGGGACAGCCTCGGGCATTTT	CASSLAGDSLGHF
TRBV4-3	few	TRBJ1-5	.	TGCGCCAGCAGCCAAGACAGGGTGGTAAATCAGCCCCAGCATTTT	CASSQDRVVNQPQHF
TRBV27	once	TRBJ2-7	.	TGTGCCAGCAGTTTGCAGGGGTTGAACGAGCAGTACTTC	CASSLQGLNEQYF
TRBV30	few	TRBJ2-7	.	TGTGCCTGGGGCGACAGCTACGAGCAGTACTTC	CAWGDSYEQYF
TRBV9	.	TRBJ1-2	.	TGTGCCAGCAGCGTAGGGTTCGGCTATGGCTACACCTTC	CASSVGFGYGYTF
TRBV11-2	.	TRBJ2-2	TRBD2	TGTGCCAGCAGCTTAAGGGAGGGCCCCGGGTCGAACACCGGGGAGCTGTTTTTT	CASSLREGPGSNTGELFF
TRBV29-1	.	TRBJ1-2	.	TGCAGCGTTGTCGTAAACTATGGCTACACCTTC	CSVVVNYGYTF